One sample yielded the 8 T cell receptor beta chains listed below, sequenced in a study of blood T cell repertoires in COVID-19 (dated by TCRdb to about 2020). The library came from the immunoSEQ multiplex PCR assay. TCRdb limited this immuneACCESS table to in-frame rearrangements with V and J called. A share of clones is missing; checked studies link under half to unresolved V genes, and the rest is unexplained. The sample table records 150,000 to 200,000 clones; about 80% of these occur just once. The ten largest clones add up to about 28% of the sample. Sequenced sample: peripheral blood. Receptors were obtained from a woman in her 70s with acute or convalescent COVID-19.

The CDR3 coding sequence is TGTGCCAGCAGCGTAACCGGGAAGGATGGCTACACCTTC. It codes for CASSVTGKDGYTF. This chain links TRBV9 with TRBJ1-2; no clear D gene. Germline V gene lookup returns CDR1 SGDLS and CDR2 YYNGEE. V lost 1 base to trimming and J lost 6 bases, with 10 bases between them. CDR3 size: 13 residues.

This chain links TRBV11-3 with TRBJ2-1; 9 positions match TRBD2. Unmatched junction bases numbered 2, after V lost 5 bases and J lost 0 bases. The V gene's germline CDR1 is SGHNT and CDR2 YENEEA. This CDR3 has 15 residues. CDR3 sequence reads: CASSDSGSSYNEQFF. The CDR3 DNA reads TGTGCCAGCAGCGATAGCGGGAGCTCCTACAATGAGCAGTTCTTC.

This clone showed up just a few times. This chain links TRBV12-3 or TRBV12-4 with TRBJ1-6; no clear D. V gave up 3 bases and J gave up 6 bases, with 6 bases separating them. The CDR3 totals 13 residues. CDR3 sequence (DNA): TGTGCCAGCAGTTTTGACTTTAATTCACCCCTCCACTTT. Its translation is CASSFDFNSPLHF.

CDR3 in amino acids: CASSQEGKGWNTEAFF. The CDR3 DNA reads TGTGCCAGCAGCCAAGAGGGGAAGGGGTGGAACACTGAAGCTTTCTTT. The chain combines TRBV3-1 (or the pseudogene TRBV3-2) with TRBJ1-1; the D gene is possibly TRBD1 (5 bases). The CDR3 runs to 16 residues. V was cut by 0 bases and J by 1 base, with 12 bases left in between. In germline, CDR1 is LGHDT, CDR2 YNNKEL (reference sequence).

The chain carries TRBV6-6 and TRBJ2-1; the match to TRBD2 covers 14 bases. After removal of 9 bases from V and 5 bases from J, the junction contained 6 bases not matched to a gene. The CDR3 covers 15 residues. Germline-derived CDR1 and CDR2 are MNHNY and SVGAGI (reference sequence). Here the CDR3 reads CASGLAGGEHNEQFF. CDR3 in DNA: TGTGCCAGTGGACTAGCGGGAGGAGAACACAATGAGCAGTTCTTC.

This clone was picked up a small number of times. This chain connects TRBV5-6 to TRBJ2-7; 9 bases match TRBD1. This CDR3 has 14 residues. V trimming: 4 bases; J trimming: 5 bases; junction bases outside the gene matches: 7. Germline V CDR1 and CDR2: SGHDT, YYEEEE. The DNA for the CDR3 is TGTGCCAGCAGCCCCTCGGGACAGGGACACGAGCAGTACTTC. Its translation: CASSPSGQGHEQYF.

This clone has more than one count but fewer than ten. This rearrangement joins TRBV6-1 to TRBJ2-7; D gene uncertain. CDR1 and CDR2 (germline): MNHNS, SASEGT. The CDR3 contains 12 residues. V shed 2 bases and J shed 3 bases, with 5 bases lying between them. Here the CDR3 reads CASSEPGYEQYF. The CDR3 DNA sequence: TGTGCCAGCAGTGAACCAGGCTACGAGCAGTACTTC.

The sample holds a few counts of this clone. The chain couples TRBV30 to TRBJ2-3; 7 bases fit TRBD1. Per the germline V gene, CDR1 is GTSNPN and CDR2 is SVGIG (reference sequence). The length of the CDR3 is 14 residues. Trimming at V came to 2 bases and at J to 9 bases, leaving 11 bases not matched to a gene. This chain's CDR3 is CAWSSRQGKWTQYF. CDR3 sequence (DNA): TGTGCCTGGAGTTCTCGACAGGGAAAATGGACGCAGTATTTT.